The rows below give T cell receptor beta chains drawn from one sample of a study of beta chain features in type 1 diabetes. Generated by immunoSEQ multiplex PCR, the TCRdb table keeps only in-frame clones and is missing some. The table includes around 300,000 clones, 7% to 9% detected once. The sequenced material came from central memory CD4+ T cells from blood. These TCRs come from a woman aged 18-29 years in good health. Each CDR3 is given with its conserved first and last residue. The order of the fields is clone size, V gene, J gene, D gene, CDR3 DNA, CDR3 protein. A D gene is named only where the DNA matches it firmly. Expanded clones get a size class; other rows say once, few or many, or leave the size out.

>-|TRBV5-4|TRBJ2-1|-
TGTGCCAGCAGCTTGGCGCGGGGCATGGATGAGCAGTTCTTC
CASSLARGMDEQFF
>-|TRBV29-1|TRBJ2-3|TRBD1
TGCAGCGTAGGGACAGGCGATCTAACAGATACGCAGTATTTT
CSVGTGDLTDTQYF
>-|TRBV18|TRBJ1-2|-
TGTGCCAGCTCACCCAACGAAGCCTCCTATGGCTACACCTTC
CASSPNEASYGYTF
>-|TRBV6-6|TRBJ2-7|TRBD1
TGTGCCAGCAGTTATGTCACCGGGACAGCCAAGTACGAGCAGTACTTC
CASSYVTGTAKYEQYF
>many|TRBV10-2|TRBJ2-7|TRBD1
TGCGCCAGCAGCATGACAGGGGGCTACGAGCAGTACTTC
CASSMTGGYEQYF
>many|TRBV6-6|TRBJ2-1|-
TGTGCCAGCAGTTACACTCAGGGAGTAGAGCAGTTCTTC
CASSYTQGVEQFF
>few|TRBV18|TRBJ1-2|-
TGTGCCAGCTCACCACCAGCGATAGCTAACTATGGCTACACCTTC
CASSPPAIANYGYTF
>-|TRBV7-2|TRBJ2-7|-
TGTGCCAGCAGCTTAGTAACCGGGGGCGGCTCCTACGAGCAGTACTTC
CASSLVTGGGSYEQYF
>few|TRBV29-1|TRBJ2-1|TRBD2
TGCAGCGTGGCCGTGGGGGGGTACTACAATGAGCAGTTCTTC
CSVAVGGYYNEQFF
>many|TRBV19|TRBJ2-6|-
TGTGCCAGTAGTATTAGAGGGGGATCTGGGGCCAACGTCCTGACTTTC
CASSIRGGSGANVLTF
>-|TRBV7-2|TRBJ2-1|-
TGTGCCAGCAGCCCCCGGGACAAGGGGTACAATGAGCAGTTCTTC
CASSPRDKGYNEQFF
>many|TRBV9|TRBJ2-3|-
TGTGCCAGCAGCCCAAGACAGGGACGGGGGAGCACAGATACGCAGTATTTT
CASSPRQGRGSTDTQYF
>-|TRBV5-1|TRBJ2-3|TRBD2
TGCGCCAGCAGCTCTACCCCCGGGACTAGTGCAGATACGCAGTATTTT
CASSSTPGTSADTQYF
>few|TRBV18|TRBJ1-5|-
TGTGCCAGCTCACCAATTGCAGATAGCAATCAGCCCCAGCATTTT
CASSPIADSNQPQHF
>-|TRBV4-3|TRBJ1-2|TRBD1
TGCGCCAGCAGCCGGGGGACAGGGGGGAACTATGGCTACACCTTC
CASSRGTGGNYGYTF
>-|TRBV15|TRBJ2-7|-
TGTGCCACCAGCAGAGATCTTATGAGGGACGAGCAGTACTTC
CATSRDLMRDEQYF
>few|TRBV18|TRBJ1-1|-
TGTGCCAGCTCACCGATAGACACTAACACTGAAGCTTTCTTT
CASSPIDTNTEAFF
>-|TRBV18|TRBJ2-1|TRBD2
TGTGCCAGCAGCCCCGGACTAGCGGGGGCCCAACTTGGCGATGAGCAGTTCTTC
CASSPGLAGAQLGDEQFF
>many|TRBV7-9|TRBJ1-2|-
TGTGCCAGCAGCTTAGGAATCACAGACTATGGCTACACCTTC
CASSLGITDYGYTF
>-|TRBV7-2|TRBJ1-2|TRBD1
TGTGCCAGCAGACAACAGGGGTATGGCTACACCTTC
CASRQQGYGYTF
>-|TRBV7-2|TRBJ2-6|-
TGTGCCAGCAGGTCAGGGGGGGCCCCCACCTCTGGGGCCAACGTCCTGACTTTC
CASRSGGAPTSGANVLTF
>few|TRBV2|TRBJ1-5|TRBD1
TGTGCCAGCACCCCACCAGGGGGCCAGAGCAATCAGCCCCAGCATTTT
CASTPPGGQSNQPQHF
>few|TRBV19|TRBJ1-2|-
TGTGCCAGTATTTCGGGATCTAGGAACTATGGCTACACCTTC
CASISGSRNYGYTF
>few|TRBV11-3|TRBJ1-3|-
TGTGCCAGCAGCTTAGATGCCCTCGTGAACACCATATATTTT
CASSLDALVNTIYF
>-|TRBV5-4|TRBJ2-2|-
TGTGCCAGCAGCTTGGCCAGGGGGGGCACCGGGGAGCTGTTTTTT
CASSLARGGTGELFF
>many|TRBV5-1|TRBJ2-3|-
TGCGCCAGCAGCTTGGAAGGGGGGCCAGATACGCAGTATTTT
CASSLEGGPDTQYF
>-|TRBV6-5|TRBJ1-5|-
TGTGCCAGCAGTTACTCGCATACTCTTAATCAGCCCCAGCATTTT
CASSYSHTLNQPQHF
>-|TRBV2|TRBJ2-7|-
TGTGCCAGCAGAAACCAAGGGGAAACCTACGAGCAGTACTTC
CASRNQGETYEQYF
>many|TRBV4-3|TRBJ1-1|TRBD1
TGCGCCAGCAGCCAGGGACAGGGGCGAAGCACTGAAGCTTTCTTT
CASSQGQGRSTEAFF
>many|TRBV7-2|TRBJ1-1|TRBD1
TGTGCCAGCAGCTCCACAGGGGTTGAAGCTTTCTTT
CASSSTGVEAFF
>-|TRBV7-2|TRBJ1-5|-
TGTGCCAGCAGCACTGGGTGGGATCAGCCCCAGCATTTT
CASSTGWDQPQHF
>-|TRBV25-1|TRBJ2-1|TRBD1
TGTGCCAGCAGTGAATACGGGCCAGGGGGCAACAATGAGCAGTTCTTC
CASSEYGPGGNNEQFF
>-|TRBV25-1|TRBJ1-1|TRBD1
TGTGCCAGCAGAAGGACAGGGGTTGCTGCTGAAGCTTTCTTT
CASRRTGVAAEAFF
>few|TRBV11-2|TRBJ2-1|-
TGTGCCAGCAGCTCTGATTCGAATGCGAAAGGCTCCTACAATGAGCAGTTCTTC
CASSSDSNAKGSYNEQFF
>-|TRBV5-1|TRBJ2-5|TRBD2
TGCGCCAGCAGCTTGGGGACTAGCGAAGAGACCCAGTACTTC
CASSLGTSEETQYF
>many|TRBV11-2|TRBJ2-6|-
TGTGCCAGCAGCTTAGGTTTCGGGGGCTCTGGGGCCAACGTCCTGACTTTC
CASSLGFGGSGANVLTF
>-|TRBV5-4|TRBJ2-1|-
TGTGCCAGCAGCGCCGGTAGCGGATTAGGGAATGAGCAGTTCTTC
CASSAGSGLGNEQFF
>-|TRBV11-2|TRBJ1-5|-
TGTGCCAGCAGCTTAGTGTGGGGAGTCGGTCAGCCCCAGCATTTT
CASSLVWGVGQPQHF
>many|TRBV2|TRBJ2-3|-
TGTGCCAGCAGCCGTGCAGATACGCAGTATTTT
CASSRADTQYF
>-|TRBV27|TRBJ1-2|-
TGTGCCAGCAGAGGGACTGTACCCCCTGCCGGGGCCAACTATGGCTACACCTTC
CASRGTVPPAGANYGYTF
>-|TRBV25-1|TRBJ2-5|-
TGTGCCAGCAGTGAAAAATGGAGCGGTGGCTTTGAGACCCAGTACTTC
CASSEKWSGGFETQYF
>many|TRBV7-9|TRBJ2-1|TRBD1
TGTGCCAGCAGCCTTACAGGGGAGTTAGGAAGTGAGCAGTTCTTC
CASSLTGELGSEQFF